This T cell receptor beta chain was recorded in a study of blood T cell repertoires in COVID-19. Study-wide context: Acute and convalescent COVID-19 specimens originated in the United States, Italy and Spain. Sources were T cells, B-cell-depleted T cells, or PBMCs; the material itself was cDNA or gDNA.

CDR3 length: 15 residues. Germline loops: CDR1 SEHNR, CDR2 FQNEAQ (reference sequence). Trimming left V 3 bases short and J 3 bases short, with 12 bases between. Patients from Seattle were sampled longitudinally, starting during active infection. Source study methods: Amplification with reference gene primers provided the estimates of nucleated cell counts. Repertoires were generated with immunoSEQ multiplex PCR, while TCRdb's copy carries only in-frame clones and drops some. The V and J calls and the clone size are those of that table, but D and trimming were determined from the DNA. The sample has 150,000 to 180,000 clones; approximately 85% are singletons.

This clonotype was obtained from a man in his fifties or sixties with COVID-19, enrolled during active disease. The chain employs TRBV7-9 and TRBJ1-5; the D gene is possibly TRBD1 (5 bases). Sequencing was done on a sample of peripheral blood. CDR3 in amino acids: CASSLDTENNQPQHF. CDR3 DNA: TGTGCCAGCAGCTTGGACACAGAGAACAATCAGCCCCAGCATTTT. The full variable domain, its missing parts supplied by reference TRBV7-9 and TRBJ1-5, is DTGVSQNPRHKITKRGQNVTFRCDPISEHNRLYWYRQTLGQGPEFLTYFQNEAQLEKSRLLSDRFSAERPKGSFSTLEIQRTEQGDSAMYLCASSLDTENNQPQHFGDGTRLSIL.